Following are 8 T cell receptor beta chains from one sample sequenced in a study of CD8+CD57+ T cells in acquired aplastic anemia. Genomic DNA was employed as the template in profiling TCR beta VDJ and CDR3. TCRdb reprocessed the reads with MiXCR, giving one entry per CDR3 protein. The sample has more than 150,000 distinct CDR3 sequences, around 50% seen once. Previously, flow cytometry had revealed CD8+CD57+ cell expansion in the patients chosen for sequencing. What was sequenced was sorted CD4+, CD8+, or CD8+CD57+ T cells (not recorded which) from PBMCs. Receptor source: a human donor with aplastic anemia.

This clonotype was found a few times. A read error may be the cause here, since a much bigger clone is one base away. The chain combines TRBV20-1 with TRBJ1-2, with D maybe TRBD1 (5 bases). Germline CDR1 and CDR2: DFQATT and SNEGSKA (reference sequence). This CDR3 is built from 14 residues. CDR3 nucleotide sequence: TGCGGTGCTAGAGCGATGGGGCAGAACTATGGCTACACCTTC. The encoded protein is CGARAMGQNYGYTF.

This clonotype was counted ten times or more. The genes are TRBV20-1 and TRBJ2-3; D is unclear. The CDR3 covers 14 residues. Trimming left V 3 bases short and J 10 bases short, with 20 bases between. Per germline, CDR1 DFQATT and CDR2 SNEGSKA (reference sequence). In DNA, the CDR3 is TGCAGTGCTAGCGGGTATCCCCAGTCGATGGCGCAGTATTTT. Protein product: CSASGYPQSMAQYF.

The chain recombines TRBV24-1 with TRBJ1-1; D possibly corresponds to TRBD1 (6 bases). V was clipped by 8 bases and J by 5 bases, with 8 bases between them. Germline CDR1 is KGHDR and CDR2 is SFDVKD. The CDR3 extends over 11 amino acids. The CDR3 DNA reads as TGTGCCACCAAAACAGGGACTGAAGCTTTCTTT. Its protein product is CATKTGTEAFF.

This clonotype was seen ten or more times. J is TRBJ2-7 and V is TRBV20-1; the D gene is possibly TRBD1 (5 bases). V was clipped by 3 bases and J by 2 bases, with 11 bases between them. There are 13 residues in the CDR3. Germline assignment: CDR1 DFQATT and CDR2 SNEGSKA (reference sequence). The CDR3 sequence is CSARGLTPYEQYF. The CDR3 coding sequence is TGCAGTGCTAGGGGGCTAACCCCCTACGAGCAGTACTTC.

The chain carries TRBV19 and TRBJ2-7; D is ambiguous. Germline V gene data show CDR1 as LNHDA and CDR2 as SQIVND (reference sequence). The CDR3 has 14 residues. V was clipped by 10 bases and J by 1 base, with 17 bases between them. The CDR3 loop is CATKVNWGSYEQYF. In DNA, the CDR3 is TGTGCCACTAAGGTCAATTGGGGTTCCTACGAGCAGTACTTC.

V and J are TRBV12-3 or TRBV12-4 and TRBJ1-1, with no clear D. V was pared by 10 bases and J by 1 base, with 10 bases between. CDR3 length: 12 residues. The chain's CDR3 is CATHRTNTEAFF. The CDR3 DNA follows: TGTGCCACACATAGGACGAACACTGAAGCTTTCTTT.

This clonotype was counted many times. This chain links TRBV5-5 with TRBJ1-4; D gene unclear. The CDR3 contains 13 residues. CDR1 and CDR2 from the germline V gene are SGHKS and YYEKEE (reference sequence). V was pared by 4 bases and J by 4 bases, with 8 bases between. The CDR3 bases are TGTGCCAGCAGCCCCTCGGGTAATGAAAAACTGTTTTTT. Translation: CASSPSGNEKLFF.

This clonotype was recorded many times. V is TRBV7-9 and J is TRBJ1-2, with 7 nucleotides matching TRBD1. The CDR3 is 14 amino acids. V was pared by 5 bases and J by 2 bases, with 5 bases of the junction left unmatched. CDR1 and CDR2 from the germline V gene are SEHNR and FQNEAQ (reference sequence). The CDR3 DNA reads as TGTGCCAGCAGCCAGGGGGAGGGGAACTATGGCTACACCTTC. As protein: CASSQGEGNYGYTF.